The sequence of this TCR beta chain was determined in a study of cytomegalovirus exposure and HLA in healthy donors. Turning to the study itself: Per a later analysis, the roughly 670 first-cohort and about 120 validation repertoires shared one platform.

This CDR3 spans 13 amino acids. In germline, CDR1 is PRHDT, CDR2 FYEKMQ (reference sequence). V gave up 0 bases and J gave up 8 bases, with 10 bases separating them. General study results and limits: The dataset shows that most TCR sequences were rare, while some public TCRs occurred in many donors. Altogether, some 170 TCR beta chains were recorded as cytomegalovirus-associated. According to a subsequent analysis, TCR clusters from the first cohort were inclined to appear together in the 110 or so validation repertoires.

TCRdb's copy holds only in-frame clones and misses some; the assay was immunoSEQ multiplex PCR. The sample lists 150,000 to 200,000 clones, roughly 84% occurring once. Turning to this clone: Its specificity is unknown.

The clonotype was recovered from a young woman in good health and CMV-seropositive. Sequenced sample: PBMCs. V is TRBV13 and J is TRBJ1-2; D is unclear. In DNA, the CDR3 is TGTGCCAGCAGCTTAGGACATTTTTACGGCTACACCTTC. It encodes CASSLGHFYGYTF.